This paragraph covers one TCR beta chain sequence. A few counts support this clonotype. There is no known antigen for this receptor. No much larger clone exists at a distance of one base, and base qualities are not known. Its CDR3 holds 18 amino acids, cysteine through phenylalanine. Only the CDR3 DNA stays, 54 bases, in frame from base 1. Based on the germline V gene, the CDR1 and CDR2 sequences are SGHVS and FQNEAQ. V gives up 0 bases and J gives up 1 base, and the segment between their germline ends measures 13 bases. The TCR beta CDR3 regions were amplified from the RNA transcripts. For the first round of RT-PCR on the TCR CDR3, the HTBI primer set was used together with the Qiagen OneStep RT-PCR kit. A second multiplex PCR round built the libraries, followed by size selection and purification. Sequencing of the libraries was done on an Illumina HiSeq2000 using paired-end 100 bp reads. In the source study's methods: SOAPnuke was used to process the raw data, with reads discarded if the reads contained adapters or uncalled bases, had a mean Phred below 15, or lacked an exact constant-primer or identifier match. COPE v1.2.5 was used to merge high-quality paired reads, and clonotypes were defined as unique nucleotide sequences. MiTCR v1.1 was used to align the clonotypes against IMGT TRBV, TRBD and TRBJ reference segments. Only V-J combinations with frequency above 0.0001, covering about 99% of repertoires, were analysed. The TCS score was defined as the ratio of F50 (clonal expansion) to E x V (chaos), calculated using BLOSUM62-based TCRdist between CDR3 peptides within each V-J. Welch's t-statistics and random forest reduced fewer than 550 V-J features to roughly 13, which were used in a naive Bayes classifier (R e1071). TCRdb reanalyzed the raw reads on its own, using fastp at Q25 for trimming and MiXCR for clone calling, and kept in-frame beta chains. Rows are combined by CDR3 protein, so each entry shows the most common genes and DNA. The V and J calls were determined by TCRdb, not by the authors. The sample table shows about 530,000 distinct CDR3 sequences, and roughly 18% are seen once. The ten largest clones take up roughly 15% of the sample.

This specimen comes from a study of T cells in Graves' hyperthyroidism and ophthalmopathy (dated by TCRdb to between 2017 and 2020). Notes on the research overall: Peripheral blood samples were taken at the time of initial diagnosis, prior to any treatment. To identify TCR V-J signatures that set the groups apart, the researchers used a discovery cohort of 95 to 100 patients, made up of roughly 40 with Graves' ophthalmopathy and some 58 with stable Graves' hyperthyroidism. Prospective prediction of ophthalmopathy was tested in an independent validation cohort of fewer than 20 hyperthyroidism patients and 17 patients who later progressed to ophthalmopathy. For training and testing, the 100 or so patients in the discovery cohort were randomly divided in a 7:3 ratio. In addition, the study compared T-cell repertoires in thyroid tissue and in blood from over 5 Graves' hyperthyroidism patients. After sampling, hyperthyroidism patients received methimazole starting at 30 mg daily, and ophthalmopathy patients received high-dose intravenous methylprednisolone. According to the paper, TCR Vbeta CDR3 sequencing was carried out on over 130 peripheral blood samples, which came from under 50 ophthalmopathy, approximately 72 hyperthyroidism and 17 progressor patients. Summary of the overall study and its limitations: Sample size was not statistically predetermined, and investigators were not blinded to group allocation. Most expanded thyroid clonotypes (frequency above 0.001) were also detected in blood, a finding suggesting that blood repertoires may reflect thyroid immune responses. In validation, the model predicted progression to ophthalmopathy a median of approximately 6.6 months before onset, with roughly 68% sensitivity and 72.22% specificity. A model built on a 13 V-J signature distinguished ophthalmopathy from stable hyperthyroidism, reaching 85% to 90% sensitivity and under 84% specificity in cross-validation and 80%/75% in testing.

Moderately to severely active disease, a Clinical Activity Score of at least 3, a NOSPECS grade of at least 4, and a duration under 3 months were present in ophthalmopathy patients. Any patient with an uncontrolled infection, another autoimmune disease, pregnancy or lactation was excluded. Clinical symptoms, serum thyroxine and TRAb, thyroid ultrasound, and orbital computed tomography formed the basis for the diagnoses. Ficoll-Paque density gradient centrifugation was used to isolate PBMCs from 8.5 to 10 ml of fresh peripheral blood. Trizol reagent was used to extract total RNA, and RNA quality was then checked on an Agilent 2100 Bioanalyzer.

Recombination joined TRBV7-8 with TRBJ2-6; a tentative D call is TRBD2 (6 bases match). The clonotype originates from a woman between 18 and 29 years old with Graves' ophthalmopathy. The sample comprised blood. The nucleotide sequence is given as TGTGCCAGCAGCTTAGCCGCGGGGCTTCCTTCTGGGGCCAACGTCCTGACTTTC. Translated, this is CASSLAAGLPSGANVLTF.